One sample yielded the 19 T cell receptor beta chains listed below, sequenced in a study of a mutant IDH1 vaccine in newly diagnosed glioma. These TCRs are of unknown antigen specificity. Sequenced by immunoSEQ multiplex PCR; TCRdb stores in-frame clones only, minus some. Here the sample spans just under 70,000 clones, less than 90% being singletons. The time point is: week 35, safety follow-up. The study gave 300 ug of mutant IDH1 20-mer peptide per vaccine dose, with topical imiquimod. Sequencing was performed on PBMCs, taken from a glioma patient whose treatment included an IDH1 peptide vaccine. All receptors come from a man younger than 35 with glioma.

The V and J genes are TRBV12-5 and TRBJ2-3; TRBD2 matches at 8 bases. This CDR3 has 14 residues. Germline CDR1 LGHNT, CDR2 FRNRAP. The junction had 9 bases not matched to a gene; V was cut back by 8 bases and J by 5 bases. CDR3 region: CASTGGRGGDTQYF. DNA of the CDR3: TGTGCTAGTACCGGGGGACGGGGGGGAGATACGCAGTATTTT.

This clone was counted only a few times. The chain is built from TRBV4-2 and TRBJ2-2; tentative D call: TRBD2 (6 bases). The germline gives CDR1 LGHNA, CDR2 YNFKEQ. CDR3 length: 15 amino acids. Trimming cost V 5 bases and J 7 bases, with 17 bases left between them. The CDR3, as DNA: TGTGCCAGCAGCGACGTGGGTACGCGGGACGGGGAGCTGTTTTTT. Its protein product is CASSDVGTRDGELFF.

This clone was seen just once. The chain is built from TRBV5-1 and TRBJ1-2; D remains unclear. This CDR3 comprises 16 residues. V was shortened by 2 bases and J by 0 bases, with 14 bases between the two germline ends. The germline gives CDR1 SGHRS, CDR2 YFSETQ. CDR3: CASSFWVADTNYGYTF. The CDR3 nucleotides are TGCGCCAGCAGCTTCTGGGTTGCAGACACTAACTATGGCTACACCTTC.

The chain links TRBV7-9 to TRBJ2-7, with TRBD1 identical over 10 bases. Unmatched junction bases numbered 8, after V lost 1 base and J lost 5 bases. Germline V gene sequence: CDR1 SEHNR, CDR2 FQNEAQ (reference sequence). There are 16 residues in the CDR3. CDR3 nucleotides: TGTGCCAGCAGCTTAGACTGGGGACAGGGGTTACACGAGCAGTACTTC. It translates to CASSLDWGQGLHEQYF.

A single count supports this clone. The chain combines TRBV7-6 with TRBJ2-7; perhaps D is TRBD1 or TRBD2 (6 bases each). V lost 8 bases, J lost 7 bases, and 15 bases lay in between. Germline assignment: CDR1 SGHVS and CDR2 FNYEAQ. The CDR3 has 12 residues. The CDR3 nucleotides read TGTGCCAGCGGCATGAGGGGGAGGGAGCAGTACTTC. Protein: CASGMRGREQYF.

The J gene is TRBJ1-1, the V gene TRBV28, with TRBD1 identical over 7 bases. The CDR3 consists of 12 residues. V dropped 7 bases and J dropped 4; count of bases not matched to a gene: 3. Germline CDR1 and CDR2: MDHEN and SYDVKM. The CDR3 loop is CASKGATTEAFF. The CDR3 bases are TGTGCCAGCAAGGGGGCGACCACTGAAGCTTTCTTT.

The genes are TRBV25-1 and TRBJ1-4; D not resolved. Trimming removed 3 bases from V and 4 bases from J, with 12 bases in between. The CDR3 contains 15 residues. CDR1 MGHDK and CDR2 SYGVNS come from the germline V gene. The CDR3 DNA is TGTGCCAGCAGTGACCCCTCCCAGGTTAATGAAAAACTGTTTTTT. Amino acids: CASSDPSQVNEKLFF.

The CDR3 DNA reads as TGTGCCAGCAGCTTAGTTGGACAGGAAGAGACCCAGTACTTC. Translating gives CASSLVGQEETQYF. The chain employs TRBV7-9 and TRBJ2-5, with TRBD1 matching 7 bases. Germline lookup yields CDR1 SEHNR and CDR2 FQNEAQ (reference sequence). This CDR3 is 14 amino acids long. With 1 base clipped from V and 3 bases from J, the junction kept 2 bases outside the gene matches.

This clone has more than one count but fewer than ten. This sequence joins TRBV30 and TRBJ1-5; TRBD1 might be the D (5 bases). The V gene lost 2 bases and the J gene lost 9 bases, with 14 bases spanning the gap. This CDR3 is 13 amino acids long. Germline V gene sequence: CDR1 GTSNPN, CDR2 SVGIG (reference sequence). The CDR3 protein is CAWSLGPRGPQHF. CDR3 nucleotides: TGTGCCTGGAGTTTGGGACCCCGAGGGCCCCAGCATTTT.

The chain uses TRBV7-2 and TRBJ2-2; D is unclear. Germline values: CDR1 SGHTA, CDR2 FQGNSA. This CDR3 has 16 residues. The V end lost 4 bases, the J end lost 4 bases, and 16 bases lay between the germline ends. In DNA, the CDR3 is TGTGCCAGCAGCTCCCAACCCAGGTCGGGCACCGGGGAGCTGTTTTTT. This sequence encodes CASSSQPRSGTGELFF.

This rearrangement joins TRBV4-3 to TRBJ1-4; D remains unclear. V lost 2 bases, J lost 8 bases, and 15 bases lay in between. From germline, CDR1 is LGHNA and CDR2 YSLEER. This CDR3 region has 15 residues. The CDR3 loop is CASSQYRLSQEKLFF. Written as DNA, the CDR3 is TGCGCCAGCAGCCAATATCGATTGTCACAAGAAAAACTGTTTTTT.

The CDR3 nucleotides are TGTGCCAGCAGCCAGGGATTGGGGAACGAGCAGTACTTC. Its protein product is CASSQGLGNEQYF. The V and J genes are TRBV13 and TRBJ2-7; weak D call: TRBD1 (5 bases). V was clipped by 5 bases and J by 5 bases, with 13 bases between them. The germline CDR1 and CDR2 sequences are PRHDT and FYEKMQ (reference sequence). The CDR3 contains 13 residues.

The chain couples TRBV4-1 to TRBJ1-1; TRBD1 aligns across 7 bases. Per germline, CDR1 MGHRA and CDR2 YSYEKL. The CDR3 is 16 residues long. V shed 1 base and J 2 bases; nucleotides not matched to a gene: 7. Here the CDR3 reads CASSQAPTGINTEAFF. The CDR3 DNA reads as TGCGCCAGCAGCCAAGCTCCGACAGGGATAAACACTGAAGCTTTCTTT.

The chain joins TRBV4-3 to TRBJ2-6; D may be TRBD2 (5 bases). The CDR3 has 19 amino acids. V shed 0 bases and J shed 0 bases, with 15 bases lying between them. Looked up from germline, CDR1 is LGHNA and CDR2 is YSLEER. The CDR3 is CASSQDQRGSPSGANVLTF. The CDR3, as DNA: TGCGCCAGCAGCCAAGATCAGAGAGGGTCCCCCTCTGGGGCCAACGTCCTGACTTTC.

The rearrangement links TRBV6-1 to TRBJ2-3; 7 nucleotides agree with TRBD2. The V segment lost 5 bases and the J segment 4 bases; nucleotides outside the gene matches: 9. The CDR3 covers 15 residues. The germline V gene has CDR1 MNHNS and CDR2 SASEGT. The CDR3 nucleotides are TGTGCCAGCAGTCAACCCCGGGGAGGGGCAGATACGCAGTATTTT. It codes for CASSQPRGGADTQYF.

The chain is built from TRBV10-3 and TRBJ2-5; D possibly corresponds to TRBD2 (5 bases). The V end was cut by 7 bases, the J end by 0 bases, with 6 bases between. Germline CDR1 and CDR2: ENHRY and SYGVKD. CDR3 length: 12 amino acids. The chain's CDR3 is CAITGDQETQYF. The CDR3 DNA is TGTGCCATCACCGGGGACCAAGAGACCCAGTACTTC.

The J gene is TRBJ2-7, the V gene TRBV7-9; D not resolved. Germline assignment: CDR1 SEHNR and CDR2 FQNEAQ (reference sequence). V lost 0 bases, J lost 5 bases, and 11 bases lay in between. This CDR3 contains 14 residues. The CDR3 loop is CASSLAGQVHEQYF. DNA for the CDR3: TGTGCCAGCAGCTTAGCAGGCCAGGTCCACGAGCAGTACTTC.

The V call is TRBV30, the J call TRBJ1-1, with D maybe TRBD1 (6 bases). The CDR3 extends over 13 amino acids. Germline CDR1 GTSNPN, CDR2 SVGIG (reference sequence). V gave up 2 bases and J gave up 2 bases, with 9 bases separating them. For the CDR3, the DNA is TGTGCCTGGAGTCAACAGGGAAACACTGAAGCTTTCTTT. This encodes CAWSQQGNTEAFF.

This rearrangement joins TRBV7-9 to TRBJ1-1; TRBD1 might be the D (5 bases). Germline assignment: CDR1 SEHNR and CDR2 FQNEAQ (reference sequence). The ends were cut back, 0 bases at V and 3 bases at J, with 11 bases in the middle. This CDR3 spans 15 amino acids. The CDR3 sequence: CASSLASGADTEAFF. The CDR3 DNA follows: TGTGCCAGCAGCTTAGCTTCCGGGGCGGACACTGAAGCTTTCTTT.